The clone carrying this TCR beta chain was detected once. The data were taken from a study of control samples from healthy donors and cancer patients. Libraries were prepared by immunoSEQ multiplex PCR; TCRdb keeps only in-frame clonotypes and omits some of them. The data show around 150,000 clones, nearly 96% seen once. With 2 bases clipped from V and 6 bases from J, the junction kept 7 bases outside the gene matches. Germline V gene data show CDR1 as SEHNR and CDR2 as FQNEAQ (reference sequence). The CDR3 runs to 16 residues. Material for sequencing was blood. The rearrangement joins TRBV7-9 to TRBJ2-3, with 11 bases matching TRBD1. This clonotype was sampled from a woman aged 30 to 39 in good health. For the CDR3, the DNA is TGTGCCAGCAGCTTAACACCTGGACAGGGGGCGGATACGCAGTATTTT. Translating gives CASSLTPGQGADTQYF.